This TCR beta chain was sequenced for a study of T cell responses to AZD1222 COVID-19 vaccine. Trimming stripped 5 bases from V and 4 bases from J, with 15 bases between. Germline loops: CDR1 SGHTA, CDR2 FQGNSA. The CDR3 length is 14 residues. Only in-frame clones appear in the TCRdb table, and some are missing; sequencing was by immunoSEQ multiplex PCR. Of approximately 150,000 clones listed, 92% are singletons. This material consisted of peripheral blood, taken 28 days after the second AZD1222 dose. This chain connects TRBV7-2 to TRBJ2-7; the D is unclear. The origin of this receptor is an adult who received the AZD1222 COVID-19 vaccine. The CDR3 DNA is TGTGCCAGCAGCCCCACACGGCGCTCTTACGAGCAGTACTTC. Residues: CASSPTRRSYEQYF. Supplemented by reference TRBV7-2 and TRBJ2-7, the full variable domain reads GAGVSQSPSNKVTEKGKDVELRCDPISGHTALYWYRQSLGQGLEFLIYFQGNSAPDKSGLPSDRFSAERTGGSVSTLTIQRTQQEDSAVYLCASSPTRRSYEQYFGPGTRLTVT.